One sample yielded the 10 T cell receptor beta chains listed below, sequenced in a study of blood T cells in healthy people across ages. PCR was performed a second time for about 7 to 11 cycles using a sample-barcoded 5' primer and a J-beta primer mix. In TCRdb, the 5' RACE reads were re-called with MiXCR into one record per CDR3 protein. The data contain hundreds of thousands of distinct CDR3 sequences, about 32% of them singletons. The specimen sequenced was blood. The receptors derive from an elderly woman in good health.

The chain combines TRBV20-1 with TRBJ1-6, with 11 nucleotides matching TRBD1. The CDR3 covers 15 residues. Germline V gene lookup returns CDR1 DFQATT and CDR2 SNEGSKA (reference sequence). Trimming cost V 6 bases and J 13 bases; bases outside gene matches: 14. DNA for the CDR3: TGCAGTGCCCTCGGGGGACAGGGGGTCAACTCGCCCCTCCACTTT. Encoded protein: CSALGGQGVNSPLHF.

Many counts were recorded for this clonotype. J is TRBJ2-5 and V is TRBV7-2, with 8 bases identical to TRBD2. The CDR3 runs to 16 residues. Per germline, CDR1 SGHTA and CDR2 FQGNSA. V dropped 0 bases and J dropped 0; count of bases not matched to a gene: 3. The CDR3 region is CASSLAPGGYQETQYF. DNA for the CDR3: TGTGCCAGCAGCTTAGCCCCGGGGGGGTACCAAGAGACCCAGTACTTC.

This clonotype has a count of ten or more. The chain uses TRBV6-2 or TRBV6-3 and TRBJ2-5; maybe TRBD1 (5 bases). The ends were cut back, 0 bases at V and 7 bases at J, with 12 bases in the middle. The length of the CDR3 is 14 residues. Germline V gives CDR1 MNHEY, CDR2 SVGEGT. DNA of the CDR3: TGTGCCAGCAGTTACTCTCAGGGAACGGGGACCCAGTACTTC. Its protein is CASSYSQGTGTQYF.

This chain links TRBV20-1 with TRBJ1-6; weak D call: TRBD1 (5 bases). The CDR3 has 14 amino acids. V lost 6 bases, J lost 8 bases, and 17 bases lay in between. The germline V gene has CDR1 DFQATT and CDR2 SNEGSKA (reference sequence). Here the CDR3 reads CSARARGGDSPLHF. As DNA, the CDR3 is TGCAGTGCGCGTGCCCGGGGAGGGGATTCACCCCTCCACTTT.

This clonotype was seen a single time. V is TRBV12-3 or TRBV12-4 and J is TRBJ2-7; TRBD1 matches 8 bases. V trimming: 7 bases; J trimming: 6 bases; junction bases outside the gene matches: 8. The CDR3 spans 13 residues. The CDR3 coding sequence is TGTGCCAGCATTCCGGCGGACAGGGCCGAGCAGTACTTC. It codes for CASIPADRAEQYF.

This clonotype was counted at least ten times. V and J are TRBV4-3 and TRBJ2-1, with 11 bases fitting TRBD2. V shed 0 bases, J shed 9 bases, and the junction held 10 bases outside the gene matches. The CDR3 runs 17 residues. Germline CDR1 is LGHNA and CDR2 is YSLEER. The CDR3 nucleotides read TGCGCCAGCAGCCAAGATCAGGCTAGCGGGGGGCTCTCTGAGCAGTTCTTC. It codes for CASSQDQASGGLSEQFF.

This clonotype was recorded many times. The genes are TRBV7-2 and TRBJ2-5; 7 bases are a match to TRBD2. The CDR3 totals 15 residues. Germline V CDR1 and CDR2: SGHTA, FQGNSA. With 5 bases clipped from V and 3 bases from J, the junction kept 9 bases outside the gene matches. CDR3 protein: CASSQDGRGEETQYF. CDR3 coding DNA: TGTGCCAGCAGCCAGGATGGACGGGGGGAAGAGACCCAGTACTTC.

The chain couples TRBV6-5 to TRBJ2-2; D not certain. CDR1 and CDR2 from the germline V gene are MNHEY and SVGAGI. V lost 7 bases to trimming and J lost 0 bases, with 12 bases between them. The CDR3 length is 15 residues. The CDR3 sequence is CASTASGANTGELFF. CDR3 bases: TGTGCCAGCACCGCGTCGGGCGCGAACACCGGGGAGCTGTTTTTT.

The V call is TRBV20-1, the J call TRBJ2-7, with 9 nucleotides matching TRBD1. V lost 0 bases, J lost 7 bases, and 10 bases stayed unmatched. There are 15 residues in the CDR3. The germline CDR1 and CDR2 sequences are DFQATT and SNEGSKA (reference sequence). CDR3 loop: CSARDETGGLREQYF. CDR3 nucleotides: TGCAGTGCTAGAGATGAAACAGGGGGCCTTCGGGAGCAGTACTTC.

This clonotype has ten or more counts. This chain uses TRBV20-1 with TRBJ1-4; 9 nucleotides match TRBD1. The junction had 11 bases not matched to a gene; V was cut back by 5 bases and J by 1 base. The V gene's germline CDR1 is DFQATT and CDR2 SNEGSKA (reference sequence). The CDR3 spans 17 residues. CDR3 sequence reads: CSAPQGQGQITNEKLFF. CDR3 DNA sequence: TGCAGTGCTCCGCAGGGACAGGGCCAGATAACTAATGAAAAACTGTTTTTT.